A single T cell receptor beta chain is shown here with its context. These data belong to a study of cytomegalovirus exposure and HLA in healthy donors. 60 Vbeta and 13 Jbeta primers were used in PCR. TCRdb keeps only in-frame clones here, not all; method: immunoSEQ multiplex PCR. Of 130,000 or so clones in the sample, 77% were seen once. Germline V gives CDR1 SGHNT, CDR2 YYREEE (reference sequence). This CDR3 region has 14 residues. With 0 bases removed from V and 2 bases from J, the gap between germline ends came to 8 bases. This TCR was sampled from an older woman in good health and CMV-seronegative. The sample consisted of PBMCs. The V call is TRBV5-4, the J call TRBJ2-5; D ambiguous. The CDR3 DNA follows: TGTGCCAGCAGCTTGGGACTTGAACAAGAGACCCAGTACTTC. This gives the protein CASSLGLEQETQYF.